A selection of T cell receptor beta chains follows, all from one sample in a study of T cell responses to AZD1222 COVID-19 vaccine. Assay: immunoSEQ multiplex PCR; the TCRdb copy retains only in-frame clones and omits some. This sample has 150,000 to 200,000 clones, with almost 90% found just once. The sample here was peripheral blood, taken 28 days after the second AZD1222 dose. These receptors were collected from an adult who received the AZD1222 COVID-19 vaccine. CDR3s include the opening cysteine and the closing phenylalanine or tryptophan. A D gene is named only where the DNA matches it firmly. The listing skips clone size in some rows; elsewhere it reads once, few, many or a size class.

>TRBJ1-1|TRBV4-1|-|-
CASSQDQGNTEAFF
TGCGCCAGCAGCCAAGATCAGGGGAACACTGAAGCTTTCTTT
>TRBJ1-1|TRBV6-6|-|-
CASSYTAGGYTEAFF
TGTGCCAGCAGTTACACGGCCGGGGGATACACTGAAGCTTTCTTT
>TRBJ2-4|TRBV6-5|-|-
CASSYSRGENIQYF
TGTGCCAGCAGTTACTCGAGAGGGGAAAACATTCAGTACTTC
>TRBJ1-2|TRBV28|-|-
CASSLYGDYGYTF
TGTGCCAGCAGTTTATACGGGGACTATGGCTACACCTTC
>TRBJ1-1|TRBV19|-|TRBD1
CASRGRDRGRNGAFF
TGTGCCAGTAGGGGACGGGACAGGGGGAGGAACGGGGCTTTCTTT
>TRBJ2-1|TRBV6-4|-|-
CASSDPDSTTSCYNEQFF
TGTGCCAGCAGTGATCCCGACTCGACCACCTCCTGCTACAATGAGCAGTTCTTC
>TRBJ2-2|TRBV19|-|-
CASSMNPNTGELFF
TGTGCCAGTAGTATGAACCCGAACACCGGGGAGCTGTTTTTT
>TRBJ1-2|TRBV19|once|-
CASSSFYGYTF
TGTGCCAGTAGTTCCTTCTATGGCTACACCTTC
>TRBJ2-5|TRBV11-1|-|TRBD1
CASSEGQGGQETQYF
TGTGCCAGCAGCGAAGGACAGGGTGGGCAAGAGACCCAGTACTTC
>TRBJ2-5|TRBV5-1|-|TRBD2
CASSGSGVGETQYF
TGCGCCAGCAGTGGTAGCGGGGTAGGAGAGACCCAGTACTTC
>TRBJ2-7|TRBV28|-|-
CASIPGGAGGYEQYF
TGTGCCAGCATCCCGGGGGGGGCAGGGGGCTACGAGCAGTACTTC
>TRBJ2-5|TRBV7-3|-|-
CASSLGVGEMLQETQYF
TGTGCCAGCAGCCTAGGGGTAGGGGAAATGTTACAAGAGACCCAGTACTTC
>TRBJ2-2|TRBV5-6|once|TRBD2
CASSKQGPGLASGELFF
TGTGCCAGCAGCAAACAGGGGCCCGGACTAGCGTCCGGGGAGCTGTTTTTT
>TRBJ2-7|TRBV5-5|-|-
CASSRGGVEEQYF
TGTGCCAGCAGCCGAGGAGGGGTGGAAGAGCAGTACTTC
>TRBJ2-1|TRBV12-3/TRBV12-4|-|-
CARYRNLNEQFF
TGTGCTAGATACAGAAACCTCAATGAGCAGTTCTTC
>TRBJ2-1|TRBV30|-|-
CAWSVSARPGYNEQFF
TGTGCCTGGAGTGTATCAGCCAGGCCGGGATACAATGAGCAGTTCTTC
>TRBJ1-1|TRBV5-1|-|-
CASSLEGDTSSTEAFF
TGCGCCAGCAGCTTGGAAGGGGACACCTCGAGCACTGAAGCTTTCTTT
>TRBJ2-5|TRBV2|-|-
CASPTQETQYF
TGTGCGTCTCCTACCCAAGAGACCCAGTACTTC
>TRBJ2-2|TRBV10-3|-|TRBD2
CAISDGGGLITGELFF
TGTGCCATCAGTGATGGCGGGGGGCTTATCACCGGGGAGCTGTTTTTT
>TRBJ1-2|TRBV2|-|-
CASSEGTGYGYTF
TGTGCCAGCAGTGAGGGGACGGGGTATGGCTACACCTTC
>TRBJ2-3|TRBV29-1|-|TRBD2
CSVPWAGGPSDTQYF
TGCAGCGTTCCCTGGGCGGGGGGGCCGTCGGATACGCAGTATTTT
>TRBJ1-4|TRBV9|-|-
CASSPDGINEKLFF
TGTGCCAGCAGCCCAGACGGAATTAATGAAAAACTGTTTTTT
>TRBJ2-1|TRBV7-2|-|TRBD1
CASSSTRQGRLNEQFF
TGTGCCAGCAGTTCGACCAGACAGGGACGTCTAAATGAGCAGTTCTTC
>TRBJ1-3|TRBV15|-|TRBD1
CATSRDRYPGNTIYF
TGTGCCACCAGCAGGGACAGGTACCCCGGAAACACCATATATTTT
>TRBJ2-3|TRBV29-1|-|TRBD1
CSVSGTGDTQYF
TGCAGCGTATCCGGGACAGGGGATACGCAGTATTTT
>TRBJ2-7|TRBV18|-|-
CASSPTRRGNYEQYF
TGTGCCAGCTCACCGACCCGCCGGGGAAACTACGAGCAGTACTTC
>TRBJ2-3|TRBV7-3|-|TRBD2
CASSVLAGGTDTQYF
TGTGCCAGCAGTGTGCTAGCGGGGGGCACAGATACGCAGTATTTT
>TRBJ2-3|TRBV12-2|-|-
CASRLAGRALKDTQYF
TGTGCAAGTCGCTTAGCCGGGCGCGCCTTAAAAGATACGCAGTATTTT
>TRBJ1-1|TRBV6-5|-|-
CASSRRTAMNTEAFF
TGTGCCAGCAGCCGCCGGACGGCCATGAACACTGAAGCTTTCTTT
>TRBJ2-2|TRBV27|-|-
CASSLFAQGGTGELFF
TGTGCCAGCAGTTTATTTGCACAGGGTGGGACCGGGGAGCTGTTTTTT
>TRBJ1-1|TRBV11-1|-|-
CASSLTRNTEAFF
TGTGCCAGCAGCTTAACACGAAACACTGAAGCTTTCTTT
>TRBJ2-4|TRBV7-8|-|TRBD1
CASSPTGGQAKNIQYF
TGTGCCAGCAGCCCCACAGGGGGCCAAGCCAAAAACATTCAGTACTTC
>TRBJ1-5|TRBV11-2|-|-
CASSPDSNQPQHF
TGTGCCAGCAGCCCCGATAGCAATCAGCCCCAGCATTTT
>TRBJ2-5|TRBV6-1|-|TRBD1
CASSEGQGARETQYF
TGTGCCAGCAGTGAAGGACAGGGGGCGAGAGAGACCCAGTACTTC
>TRBJ1-1|TRBV5-1|-|TRBD1
CASSSGQGMNTEAFF
TGCGCCAGCAGCTCCGGACAGGGGATGAACACTGAAGCTTTCTTT
>TRBJ2-3|TRBV5-1|-|-
CASSAPEGSDTQYF
TGCGCCAGCAGCGCACCCGAGGGGTCAGATACGCAGTATTTT
>TRBJ2-3|TRBV5-1|-|-
CASSLNSGGDTQYF
TGCGCCAGCAGCTTGAATAGCGGAGGAGATACGCAGTATTTT
>TRBJ1-1|TRBV7-3|once|-
CASSPGAANTEAFF
TGTGCCAGCAGTCCTGGGGCCGCGAACACTGAAGCTTTCTTT
>TRBJ1-2|TRBV12-3/TRBV12-4|-|-
CASSGTRRYGYTF
TGTGCCAGCAGCGGGACACGTCGCTATGGCTACACCTTC
>TRBJ1-1|TRBV28|-|-
CASSLYLGGSTEAFF
TGTGCCAGCAGTTTATACCTGGGGGGGTCCACTGAAGCTTTCTTT
>TRBJ1-6|TRBV5-5|-|-
CASSPEGGNTYNSPLHF
TGTGCCAGCAGTCCCGAGGGGGGGAACACCTATAATTCACCCCTCCACTTT
>TRBJ1-2|TRBV5-6|-|-
CASRNLGGVDGYTF
TGTGCCAGCAGAAATCTGGGGGGAGTGGATGGCTACACCTTC
>TRBJ2-1|TRBV12-5|-|-
CASALIIGFGEQFF
TGTGCTAGTGCCTTGATTATCGGGTTCGGTGAGCAGTTCTTC
>TRBJ1-5|TRBV7-6|-|-
CASSPLSRVGQPQHF
TGTGCCAGCAGCCCCCTCTCGAGGGTGGGTCAGCCCCAGCATTTT
>TRBJ2-5|TRBV11-2|-|TRBD1
CASSRDRIGETQYF
TGTGCCAGCAGTCGGGACAGGATCGGAGAGACCCAGTACTTC
>TRBJ1-2|TRBV7-8|-|-
CASSFRLGNYGYTF
TGTGCCAGCAGCTTCAGGCTGGGTAACTATGGCTACACCTTC
>TRBJ2-5|TRBV5-6|-|-
CASSPDKRAETQYF
TGTGCCAGCAGCCCCGATAAAAGGGCTGAGACCCAGTACTTC
>TRBJ2-5|TRBV29-1|-|TRBD1
CSVKGTAGETQYF
TGCAGCGTCAAGGGGACAGCTGGGGAGACCCAGTACTTC
>TRBJ2-1|TRBV19|once|-
CASSIFYNEQFF
TGTGCCAGTAGTATATTTTACAATGAGCAGTTCTTC
>TRBJ2-1|TRBV4-2|-|-
CASSQRGGYNEQFF
TGTGCCAGCAGCCAAAGGGGGGGCTACAATGAGCAGTTCTTC
>TRBJ1-5|TRBV9|-|-
CASSVSGVGNQPQHF
TGTGCCAGCAGCGTATCCGGGGTAGGCAATCAGCCCCAGCATTTT
>TRBJ2-5|TRBV7-9|-|TRBD2
CASSASGYQETQYF
TGTGCCAGCAGCGCTAGCGGGTACCAAGAGACCCAGTACTTC
>TRBJ1-2|TRBV19|-|-
CASSIGGRGGHTF
TGTGCCAGTAGTATAGGTGGCCGCGGCGGTCACACCTTC
>TRBJ1-3|TRBV5-1|-|TRBD1
CASSVGQGSGGNTIYF
TGCGCCAGCAGCGTCGGACAGGGATCGGGAGGAAACACCATATATTTT
>TRBJ1-3|TRBV18|-|-
CASSPTAVRGTIYF
TGTGCCAGCTCACCAACGGCCGTTCGGGGCACCATATATTTT
>TRBJ1-6|TRBV10-3|-|-
CAISESGAGGYSPLHF
TGTGCCATCAGTGAGTCGGGGGCGGGGGGGTATTCACCCCTCCACTTT